A selection of T cell receptor beta chains follows, all from one sample in a study of T cell responses to AZD1222 COVID-19 vaccine. TCRdb keeps only in-frame clones here, not all; method: immunoSEQ multiplex PCR. The table has 90,000 to 150,000 clones, around 89% seen once. The sample was peripheral blood, taken 28 days after the second AZD1222 dose. Every receptor here comes from an adult who received the AZD1222 COVID-19 vaccine. Both conserved end residues are part of each CDR3. Fields, in order: D gene, CDR3 length, J gene, clone size, V gene, CDR3 protein, CDR3 DNA. A D gene is named only where the DNA matches it firmly. The size entry is marked missing in some rows and otherwise reads once, few, many or a size class.

- 14 TRBJ2-1 - TRBV3-1/TRBV3-2 CASSLGLLYNEQFF TGTGCCAGCAGCCTGGGACTTCTCTACAATGAGCAGTTCTTC
- 15 TRBJ2-1 - TRBV4-1 CASSQHWTRENEQFF TGCGCCAGCAGCCAGCACTGGACTCGGGAGAATGAGCAGTTCTTC
- 15 TRBJ1-2 - TRBV7-2 CASSLNPGRGYGYTF TGTGCCAGCAGCCTGAACCCAGGGAGGGGCTATGGCTACACCTTC
- 13 TRBJ1-2 - TRBV2 CASSMTANYGYTF TGTGCCAGCAGTATGACAGCCAACTATGGCTACACCTTC
TRBD2 15 TRBJ2-1 - TRBV7-6 CASSLPTSANNEQFF TGTGCCAGCAGTCTCCCGACTAGCGCGAACAATGAGCAGTTCTTC
- 15 TRBJ2-7 few TRBV5-1 CASSLWSGGAAEQYF TGCGCCAGCAGCTTGTGGTCTGGGGGCGCGGCCGAGCAGTACTTC
- 11 TRBJ2-7 - TRBV7-9 CASSLEGQPYF TGTGCCAGCAGCTTAGAGGGCCAACCTTACTTC
TRBD2 15 TRBJ2-7 - TRBV15 CATSRVGRGDYEQYF TGTGCCACCAGCAGAGTGGGTCGGGGGGATTACGAGCAGTACTTC
TRBD1 14 TRBJ2-5 - TRBV6-5 CASSWDRTNGPQYF TGTGCCAGCAGTTGGGACAGGACAAATGGGCCCCAGTACTTC
TRBD1 15 TRBJ1-1 - TRBV7-9 CASRRGDSLNTEAFF TGTGCCAGCAGGAGGGGGGACAGCTTGAACACTGAAGCTTTCTTT
- 17 TRBJ1-3 - TRBV5-6 CASSLVTAGPSGNTIYF TGTGCCAGCAGCTTGGTCACGGCCGGTCCCTCTGGAAACACCATATATTTT
- 12 TRBJ2-3 - TRBV10-1 CASSSGTDTQYF TGCGCCAGCAGTTCTGGCACAGATACGCAGTATTTT
- 14 TRBJ2-7 few TRBV6-5 CASSSTRSSYEQYF TGTGCCAGCAGTTCTACCCGAAGCTCCTACGAGCAGTACTTC
- 15 TRBJ1-4 - TRBV21-1 CASSKAPGQGEKLFF TGTGCCAGCAGCAAAGCTCCGGGACAGGGGGAAAAACTGTTTTTT
- 14 TRBJ1-4 - TRBV3-1/TRBV3-2 CASSQGLSNEKLFF TGTGCCAGCAGCCAGGGGTTGTCTAATGAAAAACTGTTTTTT
- 16 TRBJ1-6 - TRBV18 CASSPAGAIGNSPLHF TGTGCCAGCTCACCGGCAGGGGCTATAGGGAATTCACCCCTCCACTTT
- 20 TRBJ2-1 - TRBV11-3 CASSLDPTQNLRGDYNEQFF TGTGCCAGCAGCTTAGATCCCACACAAAACCTCAGGGGCGACTACAATGAGCAGTTCTTC
- 13 TRBJ1-5 few TRBV19 CASAPQGGQPQHF TGTGCCAGCGCCCCTCAGGGTGGACAGCCCCAGCATTTT
- 11 TRBJ1-1 - TRBV20-1 CSARKGPEAFF TGCAGTGCTAGAAAGGGGCCTGAAGCTTTCTTT
- 14 TRBJ2-7 - TRBV21-1 CASSPVIRRYEQYF TGTGCCAGCAGCCCGGTGATACGGAGGTACGAGCAGTACTTC
- 13 TRBJ2-2 - TRBV7-2 CATSGAGTGELFF TGTGCCACCTCGGGAGCGGGCACCGGGGAGCTGTTTTTT
TRBD1 18 TRBJ2-7 - TRBV6-2/TRBV6-3 CASSYPPTGTGGLYEQYF TGTGCCAGCAGTTACCCTCCTACCGGGACAGGGGGCCTATACGAGCAGTACTTC
TRBD1 15 TRBJ2-7 - TRBV7-6 CASSFGTGLTYEQYF TGTGCCAGCAGCTTCGGGACAGGGTTAACCTACGAGCAGTACTTC
- 19 TRBJ2-7 - TRBV10-2 CASSEPDIRYREDEFEQYF TGCGCCAGCAGTGAGCCAGATATAAGGTATAGGGAGGATGAGTTCGAGCAGTACTTC
TRBD1 15 TRBJ1-4 - TRBV7-9 CASSLAGGVGEKLFF TGTGCCAGCAGCTTAGCAGGGGGCGTAGGGGAAAAACTGTTTTTT
- 14 TRBJ2-7 - TRBV6-2/TRBV6-3 CASSYPGRYYEQYF TGTGCCAGCAGCTATCCGGGACGGTACTACGAGCAGTACTTC
- 20 TRBJ2-2 - TRBV21-1 CASSKVSGTGRPPNTGELFF TGTGCCAGCAGCAAAGTCTCAGGGACAGGGCGCCCCCCGAACACCGGGGAGCTGTTTTTT
- 13 TRBJ1-3 - TRBV28 CASTQGAGNTIYF TGTGCCAGCACCCAGGGTGCTGGAAACACCATATATTTT
- 18 TRBJ2-2 - TRBV4-1 CASSQEVNRARRTGELFF TGCGCCAGCAGCCAAGAAGTGAATAGGGCCAGAAGAACCGGGGAGCTGTTTTTT
TRBD2 18 TRBJ2-1 - TRBV5-5 CASSFFSGGASSYNEQFF TGTGCCAGCAGCTTCTTTAGCGGGGGGGCGAGCTCCTACAATGAGCAGTTCTTC
- 12 TRBJ2-7 - TRBV5-6 CASSLGGSEQYF TGTGCCAGCAGCTTGGGGGGAAGCGAGCAGTACTTC
- 14 TRBJ1-1 - TRBV11-3 CASSRNTGNTEAFF TGTGCCAGCAGTCGAAACACAGGGAACACTGAAGCTTTCTTT
- 12 TRBJ2-3 - TRBV4-1 CASSQTKDTLYF TGCGCCAGCAGCCAAACCAAAGATACGCTGTATTTT
TRBD2 15 TRBJ2-1 - TRBV28 CASSLGLFSYNEQFF TGTGCCAGCAGTTTGGGACTATTCTCCTACAATGAGCAGTTCTTC
- 13 TRBJ2-7 - TRBV12-3/TRBV12-4 CASTLTGTYEQYF TGTGCCAGCACTCTTACAGGGACCTACGAGCAGTACTTC
TRBD2 14 TRBJ2-7 - TRBV7-9 CASSPPGLSYEQYF TGTGCCAGCAGCCCCCCGGGACTATCCTACGAGCAGTACTTC
TRBD1 13 TRBJ2-1 - TRBV5-4 CASSSQGHNEQFF TGTGCCAGCAGCTCACAGGGGCACAATGAGCAGTTCTTC
- 14 TRBJ1-1 - TRBV11-3 CASSLAQGSTEAFF TGTGCCAGCAGCCTAGCTCAGGGGTCCACTGAAGCTTTCTTT
- 16 TRBJ2-1 - TRBV4-3 CASSQRWAGTYNEQFF TGCGCCAGCAGCCAGCGGTGGGCAGGGACCTACAATGAGCAGTTCTTC
- 13 TRBJ1-2 once TRBV6-4 CASSEGRSYGYTF TGTGCCAGCAGTGAGGGCAGAAGCTATGGCTACACCTTC
- 16 TRBJ2-6 once TRBV7-3 CASSLGWGEGANVLTF TGTGCCAGCAGCTTAGGGTGGGGCGAAGGGGCCAACGTCCTGACTTTC
- 15 TRBJ1-5 - TRBV7-6 CASSLADGSNQPQHF TGTGCCAGCAGCTTAGCAGACGGATCCAATCAGCCCCAGCATTTT
- 13 TRBJ1-2 - TRBV6-5 CASSLLAGEGYTF TGTGCCAGCTCCCTATTGGCAGGGGAAGGCTACACCTTC